The 16 T cell receptor beta chains below come from one sample, sequenced in a study of identical twins. TCRdb ran MiXCR on the 5' RACE reads and lists one entry per CDR3 protein. The table has 690,000 or so distinct CDR3 sequences, 6.1% seen once; the top ten hold 1.5% to 2%. Sequenced input: naive T cells sorted from blood. Receptors originate from a man younger than 35 in good health.

This clonotype has at least ten counts. The genes are TRBV12-3 or TRBV12-4 and TRBJ1-5; 7 bases are shared with TRBD1. The CDR3 sequence is 15 residues long. J gave up 2 bases and V 6 bases, and 7 bases lay outside the gene matches. Here the CDR3 reads CASRETGTGNQPQHF. For the CDR3, the DNA is TGTGCCAGCAGAGAGACAGGGACGGGCAATCAGCCCCAGCATTTT.

This clonotype was detected a few times. The chain carries TRBV6-2 or TRBV6-3 and TRBJ2-3; D gene uncertain. The germline V gene has CDR1 MNHEY and CDR2 SVGEGT. The V end was cut by 4 bases, the J end by 4 bases, with 9 bases between. There are 13 residues in the CDR3. In nucleotides, the CDR3 is TGTGCCAGCAGTTCTAAATCATCAGATACGCAGTATTTT. This sequence encodes CASSSKSSDTQYF.

The chain uses TRBV19 and TRBJ1-1; 8 bases match TRBD1. Germline V lookup: CDR1 LNHDA, CDR2 SQIVND (reference sequence). Trimming at V came to 1 base and at J to 5 bases, leaving 3 bases not matched to a gene. The length of the CDR3 is 14 residues. The CDR3 region has the DNA TGTGCCAGTAGTATAGGACAGGGGAGTACTGAAGCTTTCTTT. The encoded protein is CASSIGQGSTEAFF.

This clonotype was counted many times. This rearrangement joins TRBV29-1 to TRBJ1-1; D call uncertain. The CDR3 is 10 residues long. The germline gives CDR1 SQVTM, CDR2 ANQGSEA. The ends were cut back, 7 bases at V and 8 bases at J, with 11 bases in the middle. The chain's CDR3 is CSGSGVEAFF. For the CDR3, the DNA is TGCAGCGGGTCCGGGGTAGAAGCTTTCTTT.

This clonotype was observed a handful of times. The chain links TRBV6-5 to TRBJ2-3, with D tentatively TRBD1 (5 bases). The CDR3 spans 13 residues. Trimming stripped 4 bases from V and 5 bases from J, with 10 bases between. The germline V gene encodes CDR1 MNHEY and CDR2 SVGAGI. This chain's CDR3 is CASSLRQLDTQYF. CDR3 DNA sequence: TGTGCCAGCAGTTTACGACAGTTAGATACGCAGTATTTT.

This sequence joins TRBV12-3 or TRBV12-4 and TRBJ1-5; D gene unclear. With 2 bases removed from V and 2 bases from J, the gap between germline ends came to 10 bases. The length of the CDR3 is 15 residues. The DNA for the CDR3 is TGTGCCAGCAGTTTAAATTTGGGTGGCAATCAGCCCCAGCATTTT. Encoded protein: CASSLNLGGNQPQHF.

In its sample, this clonotype was seen many times. The chain recombines TRBV12-3 or TRBV12-4 with TRBJ2-2, with unresolved D. The V and J ends lost 6 bases and 7 bases respectively, with 18 bases between them. This CDR3 comprises 15 residues. The CDR3 DNA reads TGTGCCAGCAGCCTCGCTCGGGCTACGGTCGGGGAGCTGTTTTTT. It translates to CASSLARATVGELFF.

This clonotype occurred a few times. This chain joins TRBV30 and TRBJ2-1; D is ambiguous. CDR1 and CDR2 from the germline V gene are GTSNPN and SVGIG (reference sequence). V was clipped by 1 base and J by 1 base, with 14 bases between them. CDR3 length equals 16 residues. The CDR3 loop reads CAWSGILTRSYNEQFF. The CDR3 nucleotides are TGTGCCTGGAGTGGGATTCTTACAAGGTCCTACAATGAGCAGTTCTTC.

The chain couples TRBV27 to TRBJ2-1; D is unresolved. Germline CDR1 reads MNHEY; CDR2 reads SMNVEV (reference sequence). The V end lost 6 bases, the J end lost 10 bases, and 10 bases lay between the germline ends. The CDR3 is 11 residues long. The CDR3, as DNA: TGTGCCAGCAGGATAGCTGGCGAGCAGTTCTTC. The encoded protein is CASRIAGEQFF.

There are a few counts of this clonotype. The J gene is TRBJ2-7, the V gene TRBV2, with no clear D. CDR1 and CDR2 from the germline V gene are SNHLY and FYNNEI. CDR3 size: 14 residues. V lost 1 base to trimming and J lost 2 bases, with 9 bases between them. The CDR3 spells CASSEVETTYEQYF. In DNA, the CDR3 is TGTGCCAGCAGTGAAGTCGAAACTACCTACGAGCAGTACTTC.

This clonotype has ten or more counts. The chain uses TRBV5-6 and TRBJ2-5; 10 nucleotides line up with TRBD1. CDR3 length: 15 residues. Germline V gene data show CDR1 as SGHDT and CDR2 as YYEEEE. The junction had 6 bases not matched to a gene; V was cut back by 4 bases and J by 3 bases. CDR3 loop: CASSLGQGRKETQYF. The CDR3 DNA follows: TGTGCCAGCAGCCTGGGACAGGGGAGAAAAGAGACCCAGTACTTC.

This clonotype was observed many times. The chain links TRBV11-2 to TRBJ2-1; unclear D gene. Germline V gives CDR1 SGHAT, CDR2 FQNNGV. V gave up 5 bases and J gave up 7 bases, with 9 bases separating them. This CDR3 spans 12 amino acids. In nucleotides, the CDR3 is TGTGCCAGCAGCCATAAGGGTAATGAGCAGTTCTTC. Translating gives CASSHKGNEQFF.

This clonotype has a count of ten or more. V gene TRBV6-6 combines with J gene TRBJ1-2; 10 bases line up with TRBD1. Germline loops: CDR1 MNHNY, CDR2 SVGAGI (reference sequence). CDR3 length: 13 amino acids. The V and J ends lost 4 bases and 5 bases, in that order; junction bases with no gene match: 1. CDR3: CASSSDRGYGYTF. Here the CDR3 DNA reads TGTGCCAGCAGTTCGGACAGGGGGTATGGCTACACCTTC.

The sample holds a few counts of this clonotype. The J gene is TRBJ2-6, the V gene TRBV12-3 or TRBV12-4; D unresolved. The CDR3 has 18 amino acids. Between the trimmed V and J ends, which lost 3 bases and 1 base, there was a span of 16 bases. This chain's CDR3 is CASSFWARLPSGANVLTF. CDR3 nucleotides: TGTGCCAGCAGTTTCTGGGCCCGCCTACCATCTGGGGCCAACGTCCTGACTTTC.

Concerning this clonotype itself: This may come from a read error, since a much larger clone is one base off. CDR3: CASSDGTRASETQDF. CDR3 coding DNA: TGTGCCAGCTCCGACGGGACTAGGGCGTCGGAGACCCAGGACTTC. The V call is TRBV12-3 or TRBV12-4, the J call TRBJ2-5, with 8 bases matching TRBD2. The CDR3 consists of 15 residues.

This clonotype was observed a handful of times. The chain uses TRBV4-3 and TRBJ2-1, with D perhaps TRBD2 (6 bases). CDR3 length: 15 residues. CDR1 is LGHNA, CDR2 YSLEER, per germline. V dropped 1 base and J dropped 12 bases, with 19 bases sitting between them. The CDR3 sequence is CASSQAGGIPLSQFF. CDR3 bases: TGCGCCAGCAGCCAAGCGGGCGGGATTCCCCTTTCGCAGTTCTTC.